Listed below are T cell receptor beta chains from one sample, sequenced in a study of CD8 T cells in Susac syndrome. Via MiXCR, TCRdb re-called the immunoSEQ multiplex PCR reads, giving one row per CDR3 protein. The data show roughly 200,000 distinct CDR3 sequences, approximately 95% seen once. Sequences were obtained from CD4+ T cells from PBMCs. The receptors were sampled from a human donor in good health. Both conserved end residues are part of each CDR3. A D gene is named only where the DNA matches it firmly. Expanded clones get a size class; other rows say once, few or many, or leave the size out.

TRBV19	TRBJ2-2	TRBD2	-	CASSTIAGGELFF	TGTGCCAGTAGTACAATAGCGGGAGGGGAGCTGTTTTTT
TRBV6-6	TRBJ1-2	-	-	CASTPGIEGYTF	TGTGCCAGCACCCCTGGGATCGAGGGCTACACCTTC
TRBV29-1	TRBJ2-2	-	-	CSVGAGELFF	TGCAGCGTTGGAGCCGGGGAGCTGTTTTTT
TRBV5-6	TRBJ2-7	TRBD1	-	CASSLRTGRYYEQYF	TGTGCCAGCAGCTTGAGGACAGGGAGGTATTACGAGCAGTACTTC
TRBV18	TRBJ2-7	TRBD1	-	CASSPTGTGGEQYF	TGTGCCAGCTCGCCAACCGGGACAGGGGGTGAGCAGTACTTC
TRBV7-3	TRBJ2-1	TRBD2	-	CASSLRGTTAYNEQFF	TGTGCCAGCAGCTTACGGGGGACTACAGCCTACAATGAGCAGTTCTTC
TRBV12-3/TRBV12-4	TRBJ2-1	-	-	CASSPGPQGNEQFF	TGTGCCAGCAGTCCTGGCCCTCAGGGGAATGAGCAGTTCTTC
TRBV7-2	TRBJ2-7	TRBD1	-	CASSLLTGTYEQYF	TGTGCCAGCAGCTTATTGACAGGGACCTACGAGCAGTACTTC
TRBV19	TRBJ1-2	TRBD1	-	CASSPRTGNYGYTF	TGTGCCAGTAGTCCCCGGACAGGGAACTATGGCTACACCTTC
TRBV3-1	TRBJ1-1	TRBD1	-	CASSQDWDRASFF	TGTGCCAGCAGCCAAGATTGGGACAGGGCATCTTTCTTT
TRBV11-2	TRBJ1-1	-	few	CASSPSLNTEAFF	TGTGCCAGCAGCCCTTCCTTGAACACTGAAGCTTTCTTT
TRBV11-2	TRBJ2-1	TRBD2	-	CASSQRLAVVGEQFF	TGTGCCAGCAGCCAAAGACTAGCAGTGGTTGGTGAGCAGTTCTTC
TRBV6-5	TRBJ1-2	-	-	CASSPRGPNYGYTF	TGTGCCAGCAGTCCCCGAGGTCCTAACTATGGCTACACCTTC
TRBV7-3	TRBJ1-5	-	-	CASSLKSGDQPQHF	TGTGCCAGCAGCCTTAAATCTGGGGATCAGCCCCAGCATTTT
TRBV9	TRBJ2-5	-	-	CASSHSGNQETQYF	TGTGCCAGCAGCCACAGCGGAAATCAAGAGACCCAGTACTTC
TRBV30	TRBJ2-3	-	-	CAWSKTDTQYF	TGTGCCTGGAGTAAAACAGATACGCAGTATTTT
TRBV9	TRBJ2-1	-	-	CASSPGTPNEQFF	TGTGCCAGCAGCCCTGGGACGCCGAATGAGCAGTTCTTC
TRBV28	TRBJ2-7	-	-	CASSPPDRFYEQYF	TGTGCCAGCAGTCCCCCTGATCGTTTCTACGAGCAGTACTTC
TRBV3-1	TRBJ1-2	-	-	CASSPTPGNYGYTF	TGTGCCAGCAGTCCTACGCCCGGAAACTATGGCTACACCTTC
TRBV3-1	TRBJ2-4	-	-	CASSPERLGAKNIQYF	TGTGCCAGCAGCCCCGAGCGGCTGGGAGCCAAAAACATTCAGTACTTC
TRBV7-6	TRBJ2-1	TRBD1	-	CASSQDRASYNEQFF	TGTGCCAGCAGCCAGGACAGGGCCTCCTACAATGAGCAGTTCTTC
TRBV18	TRBJ1-2	-	-	CASSQEQARANYGYTF	TGTGCCAGCTCACAAGAACAGGCCAGAGCTAACTATGGCTACACCTTC
TRBV6-5	TRBJ1-2	-	-	CASSPPLTAVSGYTF	TGTGCCAGCAGCCCGCCCCTGACAGCTGTCTCGGGCTACACCTTC
TRBV28	TRBJ1-5	-	-	CASSLGLGRQPQHF	TGTGCCAGCAGTTTAGGGCTGGGACGTCAGCCCCAGCATTTT
TRBV5-1	TRBJ1-2	-	-	CASSPASNDGYTF	TGCGCCAGCAGCCCGGCCAGCAATGACGGCTACACCTTC
TRBV24-1	TRBJ2-2	-	-	CATSDWWGPGTGELFF	TGTGCCACCAGTGATTGGTGGGGCCCAGGCACCGGGGAGCTGTTTTTT
TRBV10-2	TRBJ2-4	-	-	CASSPSLGIGNIQYF	TGCGCCAGCAGCCCTTCACTAGGGATCGGAAACATTCAGTACTTC
TRBV6-2/TRBV6-3	TRBJ2-1	-	-	CASSQTRPNEQFF	TGTGCCAGCAGCCAAACCCGGCCCAATGAGCAGTTCTTC
TRBV11-3	TRBJ2-1	-	-	CASSRFGGTDYNEQFF	TGTGCCAGCAGTCGCTTTGGGGGTACCGACTACAATGAGCAGTTCTTC
TRBV5-6	TRBJ1-5	-	-	CASSGRGSNQPQHF	TGTGCCAGCAGCGGGAGGGGTAGCAATCAGCCCCAGCATTTT
TRBV2	TRBJ1-4	-	-	CASSQEGVAFEKLFF	TGTGCCAGCAGTCAAGAGGGAGTAGCCTTTGAAAAACTGTTTTTT
TRBV30	TRBJ1-5	-	once	CAWSAQVTDQPQHF	TGTGCCTGGAGCGCACAGGTTACCGATCAGCCCCAGCATTTT
TRBV3-1	TRBJ1-1	-	once	CASSPLGQKNTEAFF	TGTGCCAGCAGCCCTCTAGGACAGAAGAACACTGAAGCTTTCTTT
TRBV14	TRBJ1-2	-	-	CASSYSIGGYGYTF	TGTGCCAGCAGCTATTCGATTGGAGGATATGGCTACACCTTC
TRBV6-1	TRBJ2-3	-	few	CASRPGEGADTQYF	TGTGCCAGCAGACCAGGGGAAGGCGCAGATACGCAGTATTTT
TRBV29-1	TRBJ2-1	-	-	CSSWGLQLDEQFF	TGCAGCTCCTGGGGACTCCAACTCGATGAGCAGTTCTTC
TRBV29-1	TRBJ1-2	-	-	CSVVGVTDGYTF	TGCAGCGTTGTAGGGGTTACGGATGGCTACACCTTC
TRBV28	TRBJ1-5	-	-	CASLPLGHQPQHF	TGTGCCAGTCTACCTCTGGGTCATCAGCCCCAGCATTTT
TRBV6-5	TRBJ1-5	-	-	CASRGEGNQPQHF	TGTGCCAGCAGGGGGGAGGGCAATCAGCCCCAGCATTTT
TRBV6-5	TRBJ1-1	-	-	CASSPGGEVNTEAFF	TGTGCCAGCAGTCCTGGGGGGGAGGTGAACACTGAAGCTTTCTTT
TRBV27	TRBJ1-4	-	-	CASWPGLPNEKLFF	TGTGCCAGCTGGCCGGGACTGCCTAATGAAAAACTGTTTTTT
TRBV20-1	TRBJ1-1	-	-	CSAARGPLMNTEAFF	TGCAGTGCTGCCCGAGGACCGCTAATGAACACTGAAGCTTTCTTT
TRBV29-1	TRBJ2-3	TRBD1	-	CSVRVQGVRGDTQYF	TGCAGCGTTCGGGTACAGGGGGTGCGTGGAGATACGCAGTATTTT
TRBV7-2	TRBJ2-2	-	once	CASSPSPTDTGELFF	TGTGCCAGCAGCCCAAGCCCGACAGACACCGGGGAGCTGTTTTTT
TRBV10-3	TRBJ2-2	TRBD2	once	CAIGGVAGLTDTGELFF	TGTGCCATCGGGGGAGTAGCGGGACTGACGGATACCGGGGAGCTGTTTTTT
TRBV5-1	TRBJ2-3	-	-	CASSLVWVTDTQYF	TGCGCCAGCAGCTTGGTTTGGGTCACAGATACGCAGTATTTT
TRBV3-1	TRBJ2-5	TRBD2	-	CASSHSGSGGETQYF	TGTGCCAGCAGCCACTCAGGGTCGGGGGGAGAGACCCAGTACTTC
TRBV3-1	TRBJ2-7	-	once	CASSQDFELYEQYF	TGTGCCAGCAGCCAAGATTTTGAACTCTACGAGCAGTACTTC